This T cell receptor beta chain was sequenced in a study of blood T cell repertoires in COVID-19. Study details: From T cells, B-cell-depleted T cells, or PBMCs came the material, which was cDNA or gDNA.

In the original analysis: From reference gene primer amplification, estimates of nucleated cell counts were derived. Only in-frame clones appear in the TCRdb table, and some are missing; sequencing was by immunoSEQ multiplex PCR. V and J calls and clone size come straight from that table; D and trimming were deduced from the DNA. The repertoire has about 250,000 clones, over 75% of them found once; the top ten carry about 5.1%. In Seattle, patients joined the study during active infection and were tracked longitudinally. V lost 6 bases to trimming and J lost 1 base; unmatched junction nucleotides: 5. The germline CDR1 and CDR2 sequences are SNHLY and FYNNEI. CDR3 length: 15 residues.

This chain connects TRBV2 to TRBJ2-7; TRBD1 aligns across 11 bases. The source material was peripheral blood. The TCR comes from a man in his fifties or sixties with COVID-19, enrolled during active disease. CDR3 nucleotides: TGTGCCAGCAGAAAGGACAGGGGGCTGTCCTACGAGCAGTACTTC. Protein product: CASRKDRGLSYEQYF. Together with reference TRBV2 and TRBJ2-7, the CDR3 gives the full variable domain: EPEVTQTPSHQVTQMGQEVILRCVPISNHLYFYWYRQILGQKVEFLVSFYNNEISEKSEIFDDQFSVERPDGSNFTLKIRSTKLEDSAMYFCASRKDRGLSYEQYFGPGTRLTVT.